What follows is one T cell receptor (beta chain) and its context. The data belong to a study of blood T cell repertoires in COVID-19. The CDR3 loop spans 17 amino acids. V trimming: 6 bases; J trimming: 4 bases; junction bases outside the gene matches: 12. Germline CDR1 MNHEY, CDR2 SMNVEV (reference sequence). Sequenced by immunoSEQ multiplex PCR; TCRdb stores in-frame clones only, minus some. The sample yields about 370,000 clones, 80% to 95% seen once. Cohorts were determined from participant-reported clinical history. The chain carries TRBV27 and TRBJ2-3; 11 nucleotides match TRBD2. This clonotype was sampled from a woman aged 40 to 49 who had been exposed to COVID-19. Sequencing was done on a sample of PBMCs or T cells enriched from blood (not recorded which). The DNA of the CDR3 is TGTGCCAGCAGGGGGGGGTTGGGACTAGCGGCCCCAGATACGCAGTATTTT. It encodes CASRGGLGLAAPDTQYF.